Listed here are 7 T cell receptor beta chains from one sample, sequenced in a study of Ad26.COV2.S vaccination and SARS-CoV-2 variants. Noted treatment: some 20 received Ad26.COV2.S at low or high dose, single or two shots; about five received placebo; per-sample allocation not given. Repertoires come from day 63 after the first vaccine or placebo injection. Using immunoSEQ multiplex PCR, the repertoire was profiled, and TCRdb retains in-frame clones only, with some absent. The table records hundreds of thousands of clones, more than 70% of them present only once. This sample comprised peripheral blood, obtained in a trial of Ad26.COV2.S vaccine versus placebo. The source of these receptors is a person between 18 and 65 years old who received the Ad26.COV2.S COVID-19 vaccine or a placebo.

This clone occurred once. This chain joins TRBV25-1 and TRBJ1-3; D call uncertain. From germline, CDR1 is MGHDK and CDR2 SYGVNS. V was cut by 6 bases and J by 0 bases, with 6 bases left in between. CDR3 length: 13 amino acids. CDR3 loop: CASRDGSGNTIYF. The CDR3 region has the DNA TGTGCCAGCAGAGACGGCTCTGGAAACACCATATATTTT. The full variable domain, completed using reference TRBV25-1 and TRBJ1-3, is EADIYQTPRYLVIGTGKKITLECSQTMGHDKMYWYQQDPGMELHLIHYSYGVNSTEKGDLSSESTVSRIRTEHFPLTLESARPSHTSQYLCASRDGSGNTIYFGEGSWLTVV.

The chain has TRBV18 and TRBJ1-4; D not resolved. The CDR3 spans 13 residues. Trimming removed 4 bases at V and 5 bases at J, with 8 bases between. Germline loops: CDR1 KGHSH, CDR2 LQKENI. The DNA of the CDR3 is TGTGCCAGCTCACGAGGAGAAAATGAAAAACTGTTTTTT. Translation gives CASSRGENEKLFF.

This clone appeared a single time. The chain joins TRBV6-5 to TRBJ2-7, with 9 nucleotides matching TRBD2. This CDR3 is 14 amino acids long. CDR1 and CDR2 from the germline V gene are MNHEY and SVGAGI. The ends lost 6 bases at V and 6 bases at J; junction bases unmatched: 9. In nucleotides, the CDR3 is TGTGCCAGCAGAACGGGACTAGCCGCCCGCGAGCAGTACTTC. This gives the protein CASRTGLAAREQYF.

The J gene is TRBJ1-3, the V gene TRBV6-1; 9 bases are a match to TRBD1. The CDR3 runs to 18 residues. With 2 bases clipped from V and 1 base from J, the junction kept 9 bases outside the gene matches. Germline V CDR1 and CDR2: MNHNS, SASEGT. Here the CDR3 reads CASSEKGQGYGSGNTIYF. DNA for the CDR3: TGTGCCAGCAGTGAAAAGGGACAGGGTTATGGGTCTGGAAACACCATATATTTT.

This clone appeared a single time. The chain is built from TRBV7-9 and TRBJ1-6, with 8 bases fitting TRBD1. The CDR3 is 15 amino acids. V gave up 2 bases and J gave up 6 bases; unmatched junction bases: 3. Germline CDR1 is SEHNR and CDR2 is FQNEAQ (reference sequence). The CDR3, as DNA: TGTGCCAGCAGCTTAACAGGGGGAGGTAATTCACCCCTCCACTTT. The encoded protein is CASSLTGGGNSPLHF.

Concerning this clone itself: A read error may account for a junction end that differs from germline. The CDR3 sequence: CASSLGLADEQFF. Written as DNA, the CDR3 is TGTGCTAGCAGCTTAGGACTAGCCGATGAGCAGTTCTTC. The chain uses TRBV7-7 and TRBJ2-1; 8 bases align to TRBD2. The V gene's germline CDR1 is SSHAT and CDR2 FNYEAQ (reference sequence). This CDR3 has 13 residues.

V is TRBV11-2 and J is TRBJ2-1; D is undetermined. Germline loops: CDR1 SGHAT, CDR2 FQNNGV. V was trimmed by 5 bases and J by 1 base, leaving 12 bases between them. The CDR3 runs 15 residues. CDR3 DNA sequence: TGTGCCAGCAGCGGCGTTGCAGGTTCCTACAATGAGCAGTTCTTC. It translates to CASSGVAGSYNEQFF.